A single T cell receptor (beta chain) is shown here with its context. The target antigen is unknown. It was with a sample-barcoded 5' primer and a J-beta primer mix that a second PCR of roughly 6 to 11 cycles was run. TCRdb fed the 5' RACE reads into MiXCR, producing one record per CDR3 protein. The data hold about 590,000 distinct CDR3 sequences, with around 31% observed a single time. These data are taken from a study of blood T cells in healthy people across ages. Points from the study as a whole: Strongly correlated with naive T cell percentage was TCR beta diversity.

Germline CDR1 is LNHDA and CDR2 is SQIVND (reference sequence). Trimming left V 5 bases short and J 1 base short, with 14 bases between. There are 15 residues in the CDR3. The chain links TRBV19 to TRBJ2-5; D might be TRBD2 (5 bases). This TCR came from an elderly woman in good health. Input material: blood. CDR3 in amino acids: CASSFRRGPQETQYF. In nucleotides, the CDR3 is TGTGCCAGTAGTTTCCGACGGGGTCCCCAAGAGACCCAGTACTTC.